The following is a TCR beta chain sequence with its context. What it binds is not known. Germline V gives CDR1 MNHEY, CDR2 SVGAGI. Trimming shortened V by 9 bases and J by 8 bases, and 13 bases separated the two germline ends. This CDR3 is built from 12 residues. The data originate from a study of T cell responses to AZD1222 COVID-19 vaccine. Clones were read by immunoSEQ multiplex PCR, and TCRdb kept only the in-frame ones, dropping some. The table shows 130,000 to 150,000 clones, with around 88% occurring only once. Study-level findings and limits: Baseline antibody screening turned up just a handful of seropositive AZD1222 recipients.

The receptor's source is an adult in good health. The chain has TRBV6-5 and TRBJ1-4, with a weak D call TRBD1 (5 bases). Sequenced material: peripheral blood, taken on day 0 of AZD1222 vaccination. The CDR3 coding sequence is TGTGCCAGGGGGGTCAGTAGGGAAAAACTGTTTTTT. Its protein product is CARGVSREKLFF.